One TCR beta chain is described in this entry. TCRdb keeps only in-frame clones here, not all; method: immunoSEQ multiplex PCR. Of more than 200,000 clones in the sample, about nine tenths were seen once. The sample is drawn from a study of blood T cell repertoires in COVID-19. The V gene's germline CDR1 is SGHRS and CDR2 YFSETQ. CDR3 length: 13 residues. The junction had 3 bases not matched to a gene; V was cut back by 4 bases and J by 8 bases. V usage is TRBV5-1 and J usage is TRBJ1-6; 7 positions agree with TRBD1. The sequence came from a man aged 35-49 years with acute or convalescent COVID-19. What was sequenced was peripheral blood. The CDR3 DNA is TGCGCCAGCAGCACGGACAGGTATTCACCCCTCCACTTT. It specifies CASSTDRYSPLHF.